This T cell receptor (beta chain) was identified in a study of blood T cell repertoires in COVID-19. Study details: Samples came from the United States, Italy and Spain, spanning acute and convalescent COVID-19.

Only in-frame clones appear in the TCRdb table, and some are missing; sequencing was by immunoSEQ multiplex PCR. Among 440,000 or so clones listed, 75% to 90% were seen once. V was pared by 3 bases and J by 6 bases, with 7 bases of the junction left unmatched. This CDR3 is built from 15 residues. CDR1 is MGHDK and CDR2 is SYGVNS in the germline V gene. The J gene is TRBJ1-4, the V gene TRBV25-1; 7 nucleotides match TRBD1. The source is a woman in her 40s with COVID-19, enrolled during active disease. Sequenced material: peripheral blood. CDR3 loop: CASSELSTGHEKLFF. As DNA, the CDR3 is TGTGCCAGCAGTGAGTTATCGACAGGGCATGAAAAACTGTTTTTT.